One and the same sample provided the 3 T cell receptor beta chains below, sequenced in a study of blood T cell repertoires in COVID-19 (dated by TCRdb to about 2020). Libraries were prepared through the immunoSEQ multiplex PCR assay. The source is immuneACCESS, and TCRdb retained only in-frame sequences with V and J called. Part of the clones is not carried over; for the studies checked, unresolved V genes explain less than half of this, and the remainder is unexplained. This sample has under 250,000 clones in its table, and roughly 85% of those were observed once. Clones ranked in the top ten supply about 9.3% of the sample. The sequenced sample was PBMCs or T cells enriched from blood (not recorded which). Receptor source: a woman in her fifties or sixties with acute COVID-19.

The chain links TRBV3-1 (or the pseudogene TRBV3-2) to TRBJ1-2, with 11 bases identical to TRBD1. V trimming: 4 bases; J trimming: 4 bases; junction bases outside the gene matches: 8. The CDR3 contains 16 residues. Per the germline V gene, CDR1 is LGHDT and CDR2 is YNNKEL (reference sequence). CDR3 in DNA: TGTGCCAGCAGCCCCTGGGACAGGGGGACGAGCTATGGCTACACCTTC. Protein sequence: CASSPWDRGTSYGYTF.

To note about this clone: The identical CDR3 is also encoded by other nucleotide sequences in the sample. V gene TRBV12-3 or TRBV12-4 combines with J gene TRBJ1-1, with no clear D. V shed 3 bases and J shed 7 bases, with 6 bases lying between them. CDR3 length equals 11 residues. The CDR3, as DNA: TGTGCCAGCAGTTTTACGGTTGAAGCTTTCTTT. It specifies CASSFTVEAFF.

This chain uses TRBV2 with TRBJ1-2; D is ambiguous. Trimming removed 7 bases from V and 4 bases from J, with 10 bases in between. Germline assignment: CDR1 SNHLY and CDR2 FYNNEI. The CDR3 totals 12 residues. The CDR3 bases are TGTGCCAGCACCACAACCTTCTATGGCTACACCTTC. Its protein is CASTTTFYGYTF.